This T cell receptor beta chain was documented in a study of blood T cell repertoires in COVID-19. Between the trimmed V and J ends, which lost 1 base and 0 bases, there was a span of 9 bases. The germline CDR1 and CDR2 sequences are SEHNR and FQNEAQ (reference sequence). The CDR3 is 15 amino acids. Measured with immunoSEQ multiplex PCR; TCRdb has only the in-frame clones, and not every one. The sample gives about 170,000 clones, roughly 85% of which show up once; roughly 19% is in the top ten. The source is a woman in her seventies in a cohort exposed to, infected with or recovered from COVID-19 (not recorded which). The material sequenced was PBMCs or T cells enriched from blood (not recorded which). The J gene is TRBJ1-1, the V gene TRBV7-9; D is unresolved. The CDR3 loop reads CASSLDHFMNTEAFF. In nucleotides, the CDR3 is TGTGCCAGCAGCTTAGATCATTTCATGAACACTGAAGCTTTCTTT.